A selection of T cell receptor beta chains follows, all from one sample in a study of T cell responses to AZD1222 COVID-19 vaccine. The data were produced by immunoSEQ multiplex PCR, yet TCRdb's version contains in-frame clones alone and is incomplete. This sample has approximately 160,000 clones; 85% to 95% occur once, and the top ten carry under 6%. The sequencing used peripheral blood, collected 28 days after the second AZD1222 dose. These TCRs come from an adult who received the AZD1222 COVID-19 vaccine. Both conserved end residues are part of each CDR3. Fields, in order: V gene, J gene, clone size, D gene, CDR3 protein, CDR3 DNA. A D gene is named only where the DNA matches it firmly. Where a row states a size, it is once, few, many or the class of an expanded clone; other rows omit it.

TRBV21-1	TRBJ2-4	.	.	CASSKHGGEIAKNIQYF	TGTGCCAGCAGCAAGCATGGAGGCGAGATAGCCAAAAACATTCAGTACTTC
TRBV4-2	TRBJ2-3	once	TRBD2	CASSQVSGATDTQYF	TGTGCCAGCAGCCAAGTGAGCGGGGCCACAGATACGCAGTATTTT
TRBV12-3/TRBV12-4	TRBJ2-7	.	.	CASSLRSPYEQYF	TGTGCCAGCAGTTTAAGGTCTCCCTACGAGCAGTACTTC
TRBV5-1	TRBJ2-3	.	.	CASSPPGSTDTQYF	TGCGCCAGCAGCCCTCCGGGAAGCACAGATACGCAGTATTTT
TRBV14	TRBJ1-2	.	.	CASSQVQNYGYTF	TGTGCCAGCAGCCAAGTCCAGAACTATGGCTACACCTTC
TRBV5-1	TRBJ2-2	.	TRBD1	CASSLAGTGNTGELFF	TGCGCCAGCAGCTTAGCCGGGACAGGGAACACCGGGGAGCTGTTTTTT
TRBV7-9	TRBJ2-7	.	.	CASSLAGGPYEQYF	TGTGCCAGCAGCTTAGCGGGAGGACCCTACGAGCAGTACTTC
TRBV10-3	TRBJ1-1	.	.	CAISPGMNTEAFF	TGTGCCATCAGTCCGGGGATGAACACTGAAGCTTTCTTT
TRBV27	TRBJ2-7	.	.	CASSYGGRHISSYEQYF	TGTGCCAGCAGTTATGGAGGGAGACACATAAGCTCCTACGAGCAGTACTTC
TRBV28	TRBJ2-3	.	TRBD2	CASSIPTSGMDTQYF	TGTGCCAGCAGTATCCCGACTAGCGGGATGGATACGCAGTATTTT
TRBV19	TRBJ1-1	few	.	CASSIFRGAERQRGAFF	TGTGCCAGTAGTATTTTTCGGGGGGCGGAAAGGCAAAGAGGAGCTTTCTTT
TRBV3-1/TRBV3-2	TRBJ2-1	.	.	CASSGTAYNEQFF	TGTGCCAGCTCCGGGACTGCCTACAATGAGCAGTTCTTC
TRBV14	TRBJ2-1	.	.	CASSQPVDPSSYNEQFF	TGTGCCAGCAGCCAGCCGGTTGACCCTAGCTCCTACAATGAGCAGTTCTTC
TRBV7-9	TRBJ2-3	.	TRBD2	CASSWTGTSGRDTQYF	TGTGCCAGCAGCTGGACGGGGACTAGCGGGAGAGATACGCAGTATTTT
TRBV4-2	TRBJ2-7	.	TRBD2	CASSAPGLAELEQYF	TGTGCCAGCAGCGCACCGGGACTAGCGGAGCTTGAGCAGTACTTC
TRBV10-3	TRBJ1-5	.	.	CAIRGALGNQPQHF	TGTGCCATCAGAGGGGCGCTGGGCAATCAGCCCCAGCATTTT
TRBV11-2	TRBJ1-1	.	.	CASSLTGTEAFF	TGTGCCAGCAGCTTGACAGGCACTGAAGCTTTCTTT